Shown below are 8 T cell receptor beta chains from a single sample sequenced in a study of blood T cell repertoires in COVID-19 (TCRdb year 2020). Library method: the immunoSEQ multiplex PCR assay. The table comes from immuneACCESS by way of TCRdb, which keeps in-frame sequences with V and J called. Part of the clones is missing from these tables; in studies checked, under half for an unresolved V gene and the rest for unknown reasons. The sample contains about 99,000 clones, 79% of them found a single time. 15% to 20% of the sample comes from the top ten. Specimen: peripheral blood. The receptors originated from a woman at least 80 years old with active or convalescent COVID-19.

The count of this clone is one. V and J are TRBV30 and TRBJ2-1; 8 bases map to TRBD2. The CDR3 totals 16 residues. Looked up from germline, CDR1 is GTSNPN and CDR2 is SVGIG (reference sequence). V was clipped by 3 bases and J by 5 bases; unmatched bases: 12. The CDR3 bases are TGTGCCTGGAGGGGGAATGGAGCGGGAGAGCACAATGAGCAGTTCTTC. This sequence encodes CAWRGNGAGEHNEQFF.

This sequence joins TRBV5-1 and TRBJ1-4; tentative D call: TRBD1 (5 bases). CDR1 and CDR2 from the germline V gene are SGHRS and YFSETQ. The ends were cut back, 0 bases at V and 14 bases at J, with 14 bases in the middle. The CDR3 runs to 13 residues. CDR3 bases: TGCGCCAGCAGCTTGGAATCTGGAGACAGTCTGTTTTTT. Translation: CASSLESGDSLFF.

The chain recombines TRBV12-3 or TRBV12-4 with TRBJ2-3; no clear D. Trimming cost V 3 bases and J 4 bases, with 8 bases left between them. CDR3 length: 13 residues. The CDR3 bases are TGTGCCAGCAGTTTCCGCGTTTCAGATACGCAGTATTTT. Encoded protein: CASSFRVSDTQYF.

The rearrangement uses TRBV6-5 and TRBJ2-3, with D hard to call. This CDR3 is built from 14 residues. V lost 6 bases to trimming and J lost 0 bases, with 10 bases between them. Germline V CDR1 and CDR2: MNHEY, SVGAGI. Here the CDR3 reads CASSRSSSTDTQYF. The CDR3 nucleotides read TGTGCCAGCAGCCGGTCCTCTAGCACAGATACGCAGTATTTT.

The chain recombines TRBV6-5 with TRBJ2-7, with 11 bases fitting TRBD1. Germline V gene lookup returns CDR1 MNHEY and CDR2 SVGAGI. The CDR3 contains 15 residues. V gave up 4 bases and J gave up 2 bases; unmatched junction bases: 4. The CDR3 DNA reads TGTGCCAGCAGTTCTGGGGGACAGGGGGCCTACGAGCAGTACTTC. It yields the protein CASSSGGQGAYEQYF.

The rearrangement links TRBV9 to TRBJ2-7, with TRBD2 matching 13 bases. The ends lost 0 bases at V and 3 bases at J; junction bases unmatched: 0. The CDR3 loop spans 15 amino acids. CDR1 is SGDLS, CDR2 YYNGEE, per germline. The DNA of the CDR3 is TGTGCCAGCAGCGTAGGGACTAGCGGGAGCTACGAGCAGTACTTC. As protein: CASSVGTSGSYEQYF.

This sequence joins TRBV15 and TRBJ1-1, with D tentatively TRBD1 (5 bases). The CDR3 covers 12 residues. Trimming removed 1 base from V and 8 bases from J, with 8 bases in between. The germline V gene encodes CDR1 LNHNV and CDR2 YYDKDF (reference sequence). CDR3 residues: CATSRVQGEAFF. The DNA for the CDR3 is TGTGCCACCAGCAGAGTCCAGGGCGAAGCTTTCTTT. Supplemented by reference TRBV15 and TRBJ1-1, the full variable domain reads DAMVIQNPRYQVTQFGKPVTLSCSQTLNHNVMYWYQQKSSQAPKLLFHYYDKDFNNEADTPDNFQSRRPNTSFCFLDIRSPGLGDTAMYLCATSRVQGEAFFGQGTRLTVV.

The gene calls are TRBV6-5 and TRBJ2-1; 7 bases are a match to TRBD2. J lost 0 bases, V lost 4 bases, and 6 bases had no gene match. The CDR3 is made up of 16 amino acids. Germline CDR1 and CDR2: MNHEY and SVGAGI. CDR3 nucleotides: TGTGCCAGCAGTTCTCGGGTAGCGGGCTCCTACAATGAGCAGTTCTTC. Its translation is CASSSRVAGSYNEQFF.